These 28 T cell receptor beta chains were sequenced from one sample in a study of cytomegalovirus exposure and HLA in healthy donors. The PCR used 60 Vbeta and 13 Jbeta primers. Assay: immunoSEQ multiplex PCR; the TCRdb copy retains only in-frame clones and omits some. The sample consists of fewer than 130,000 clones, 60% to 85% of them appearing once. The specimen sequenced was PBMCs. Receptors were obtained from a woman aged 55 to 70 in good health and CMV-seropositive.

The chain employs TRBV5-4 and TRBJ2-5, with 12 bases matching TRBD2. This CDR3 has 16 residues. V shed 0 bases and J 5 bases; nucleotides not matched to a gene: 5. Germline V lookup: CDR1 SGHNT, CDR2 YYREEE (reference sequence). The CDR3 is CASSLGLAGGSETQYF. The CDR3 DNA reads TGTGCCAGCAGCTTGGGCCTAGCGGGAGGGTCTGAGACCCAGTACTTC.

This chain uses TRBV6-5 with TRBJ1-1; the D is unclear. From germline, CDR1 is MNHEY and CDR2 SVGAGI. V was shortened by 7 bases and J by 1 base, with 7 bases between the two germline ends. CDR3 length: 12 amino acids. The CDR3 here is CASNNWNTEAFF. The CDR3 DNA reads TGTGCCAGCAATAATTGGAACACTGAAGCTTTCTTT.

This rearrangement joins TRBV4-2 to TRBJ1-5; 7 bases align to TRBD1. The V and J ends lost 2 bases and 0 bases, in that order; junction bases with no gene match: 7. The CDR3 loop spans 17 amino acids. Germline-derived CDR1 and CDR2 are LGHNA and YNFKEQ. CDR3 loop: CASSQPGQSYSNQPQHF. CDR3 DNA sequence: TGTGCCAGCAGCCAACCGGGACAGTCCTATAGCAATCAGCCCCAGCATTTT.

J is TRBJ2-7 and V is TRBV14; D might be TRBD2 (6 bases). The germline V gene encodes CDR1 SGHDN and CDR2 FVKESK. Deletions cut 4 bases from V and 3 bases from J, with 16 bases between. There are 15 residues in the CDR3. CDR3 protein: CASSRLDGSLYEQYF. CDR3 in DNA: TGTGCCAGCAGCCGCCTCGACGGGAGTCTCTACGAGCAGTACTTC.

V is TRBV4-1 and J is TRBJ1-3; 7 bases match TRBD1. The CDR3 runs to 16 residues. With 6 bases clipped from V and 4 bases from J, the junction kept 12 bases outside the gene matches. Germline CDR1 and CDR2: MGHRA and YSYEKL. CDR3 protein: CASSPGQEPGGNTIYF. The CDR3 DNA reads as TGCGCCAGCAGTCCCGGACAGGAACCGGGCGGAAACACCATATATTTT.

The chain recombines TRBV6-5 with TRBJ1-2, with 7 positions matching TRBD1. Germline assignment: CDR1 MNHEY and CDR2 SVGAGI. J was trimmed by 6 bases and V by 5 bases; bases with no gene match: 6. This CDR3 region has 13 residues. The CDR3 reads CASSRTGYHGYTF. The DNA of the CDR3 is TGTGCCAGCAGTCGGACAGGCTATCATGGCTACACCTTC.

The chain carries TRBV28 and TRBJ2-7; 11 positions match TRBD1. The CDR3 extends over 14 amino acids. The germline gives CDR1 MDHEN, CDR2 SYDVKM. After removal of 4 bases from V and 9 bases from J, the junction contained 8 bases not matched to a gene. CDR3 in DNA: TGTGCCAGCAGTTCCGGACAGGGGGCTACAGGGCAGTACTTC. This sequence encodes CASSSGQGATGQYF.

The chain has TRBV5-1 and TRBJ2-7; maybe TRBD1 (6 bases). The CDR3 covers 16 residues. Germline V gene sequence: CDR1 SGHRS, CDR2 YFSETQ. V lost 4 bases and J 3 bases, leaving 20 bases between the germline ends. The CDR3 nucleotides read TGCGCCAGCAGCACTGGTGTTGGGACAACAGACTACGAGCAGTACTTC. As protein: CASSTGVGTTDYEQYF. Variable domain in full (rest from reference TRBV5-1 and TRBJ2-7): KAGVTQTPRYLIKTRGQQVTLSCSPISGHRSVSWYQQTPGQGLQFLFEYFSETQRNKGNFPGRFSGRQFSNSRSEMNVSTLELGDSALYLCASSTGVGTTDYEQYFGPGTRLTVT.

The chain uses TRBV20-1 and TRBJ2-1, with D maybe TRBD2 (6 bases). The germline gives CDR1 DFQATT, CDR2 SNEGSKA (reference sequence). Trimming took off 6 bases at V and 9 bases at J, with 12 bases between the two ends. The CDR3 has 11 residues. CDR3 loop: CSARLVGEQFF. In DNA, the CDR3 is TGCAGTGCCCGACTAGTTGGTGAGCAGTTCTTC.

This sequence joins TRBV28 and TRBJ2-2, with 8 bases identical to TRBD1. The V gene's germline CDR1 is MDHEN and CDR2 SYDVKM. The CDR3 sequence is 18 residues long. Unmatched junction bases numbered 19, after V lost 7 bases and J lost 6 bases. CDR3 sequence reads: CASTEIFLDRVSSGELFF. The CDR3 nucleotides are TGTGCCAGCACCGAGATCTTCCTGGACAGGGTGTCGTCCGGGGAGCTGTTTTTT.

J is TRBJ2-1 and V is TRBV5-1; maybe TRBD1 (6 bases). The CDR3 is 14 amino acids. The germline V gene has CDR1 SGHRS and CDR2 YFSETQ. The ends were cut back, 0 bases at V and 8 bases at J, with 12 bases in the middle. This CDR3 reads CASSLVQGGHEQFF. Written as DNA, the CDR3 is TGCGCCAGCAGCTTGGTACAGGGTGGACATGAGCAGTTCTTC.

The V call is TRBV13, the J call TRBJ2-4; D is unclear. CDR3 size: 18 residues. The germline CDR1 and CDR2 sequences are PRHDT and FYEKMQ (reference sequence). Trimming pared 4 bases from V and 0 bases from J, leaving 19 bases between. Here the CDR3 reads CASSSTSNRPIAKNIQYF. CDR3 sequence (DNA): TGTGCCAGCAGCTCCACCTCTAACCGTCCCATAGCCAAAAACATTCAGTACTTC.

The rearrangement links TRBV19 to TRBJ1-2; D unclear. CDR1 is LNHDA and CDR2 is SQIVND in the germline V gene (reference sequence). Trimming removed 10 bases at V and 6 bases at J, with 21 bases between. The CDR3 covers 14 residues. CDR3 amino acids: CATNNAGEKNGYTF. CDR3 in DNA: TGTGCCACCAATAACGCCGGGGAAAAGAATGGCTACACCTTC.

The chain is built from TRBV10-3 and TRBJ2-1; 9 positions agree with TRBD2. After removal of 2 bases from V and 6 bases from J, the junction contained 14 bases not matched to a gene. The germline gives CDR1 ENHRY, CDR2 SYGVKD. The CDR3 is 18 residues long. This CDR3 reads CAISENLSGLANFNEQFF. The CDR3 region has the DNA TGTGCCATCAGTGAGAACCTTTCGGGACTAGCAAACTTCAATGAGCAGTTCTTC.

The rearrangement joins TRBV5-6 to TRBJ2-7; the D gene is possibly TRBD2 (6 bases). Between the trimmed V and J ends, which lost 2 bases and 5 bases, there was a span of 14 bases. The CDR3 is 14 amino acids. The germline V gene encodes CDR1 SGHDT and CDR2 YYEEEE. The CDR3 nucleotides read TGTGCCAGCAGCTTTGGAGGGAGTCTGGACGAGCAGTACTTC. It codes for CASSFGGSLDEQYF.

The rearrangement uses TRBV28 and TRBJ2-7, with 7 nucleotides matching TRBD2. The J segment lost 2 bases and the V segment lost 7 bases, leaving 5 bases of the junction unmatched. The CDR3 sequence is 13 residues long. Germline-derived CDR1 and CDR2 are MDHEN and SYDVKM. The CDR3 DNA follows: TGTGCCAGCACTACTAGCGCCCCCTACGAGCAGTACTTC. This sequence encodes CASTTSAPYEQYF.

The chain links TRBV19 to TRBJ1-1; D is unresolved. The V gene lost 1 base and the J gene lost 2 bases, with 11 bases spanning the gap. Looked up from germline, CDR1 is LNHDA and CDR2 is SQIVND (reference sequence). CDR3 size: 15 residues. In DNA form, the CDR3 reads TGTGCCAGTAGTATAGTTGCCGGGTTCAACACTGAAGCTTTCTTT. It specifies CASSIVAGFNTEAFF.

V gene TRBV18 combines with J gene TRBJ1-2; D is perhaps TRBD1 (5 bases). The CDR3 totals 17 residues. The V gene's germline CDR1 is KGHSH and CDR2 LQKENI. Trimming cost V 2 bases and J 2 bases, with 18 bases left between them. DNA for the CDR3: TGTGCCAGCTCACCATGGGGAGGGGAAGGCTTCAACTATGGCTACACCTTC. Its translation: CASSPWGGEGFNYGYTF.

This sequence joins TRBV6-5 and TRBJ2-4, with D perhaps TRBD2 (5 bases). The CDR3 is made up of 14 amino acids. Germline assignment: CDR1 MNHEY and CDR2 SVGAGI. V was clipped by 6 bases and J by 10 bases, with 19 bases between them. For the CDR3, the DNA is TGTGCCAGCAGACTGGACGGAGGTCGCACTATTCAGTACTTC. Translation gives CASRLDGGRTIQYF.

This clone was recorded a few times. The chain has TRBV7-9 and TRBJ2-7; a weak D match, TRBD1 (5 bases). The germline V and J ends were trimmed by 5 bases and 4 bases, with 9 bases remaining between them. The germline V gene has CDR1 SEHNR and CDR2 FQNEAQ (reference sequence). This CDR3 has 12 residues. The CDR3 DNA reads TGTGCCAGCAGCGGGCAGGGTTACGAGCAGTACTTC. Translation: CASSGQGYEQYF.

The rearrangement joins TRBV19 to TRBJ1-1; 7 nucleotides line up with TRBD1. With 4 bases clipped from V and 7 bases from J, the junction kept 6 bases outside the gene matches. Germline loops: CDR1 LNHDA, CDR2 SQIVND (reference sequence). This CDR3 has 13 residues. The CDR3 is CASSRGQVHEAFF. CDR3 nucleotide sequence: TGTGCCAGTAGTAGAGGACAGGTTCATGAAGCTTTCTTT.

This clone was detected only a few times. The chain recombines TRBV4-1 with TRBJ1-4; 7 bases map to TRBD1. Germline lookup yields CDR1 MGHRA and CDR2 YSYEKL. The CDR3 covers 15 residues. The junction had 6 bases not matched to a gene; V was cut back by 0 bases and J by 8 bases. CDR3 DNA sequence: TGCGCCAGCAGCCAAGATGGGACAGAGGGGGAAAAACTGTTTTTT. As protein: CASSQDGTEGEKLFF.

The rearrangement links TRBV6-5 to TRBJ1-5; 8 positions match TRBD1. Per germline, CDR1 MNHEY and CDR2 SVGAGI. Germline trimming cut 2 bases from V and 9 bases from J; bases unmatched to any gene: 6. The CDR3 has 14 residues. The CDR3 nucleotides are TGTGCCAGCAGTTACGAACAGGGGGGTTTGCCCCAGCATTTT. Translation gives CASSYEQGGLPQHF.

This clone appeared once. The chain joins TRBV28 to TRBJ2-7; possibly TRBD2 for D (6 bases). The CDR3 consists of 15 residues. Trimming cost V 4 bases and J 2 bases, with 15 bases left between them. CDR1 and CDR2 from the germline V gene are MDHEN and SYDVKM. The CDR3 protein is CASSSSGTPAYEQYF. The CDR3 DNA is TGTGCCAGCAGTTCATCCGGGACTCCGGCCTACGAGCAGTACTTC. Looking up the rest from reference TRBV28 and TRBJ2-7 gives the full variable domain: DVKVTQSSRYLVKRTGEKVFLECVQDMDHENMFWYRQDPGLGLRLIYFSYDVKMKEKGDIPEGYSVSREKKERFSLILESASTNQTSMYLCASSSSGTPAYEQYFGPGTRLTVT.

The CDR3 sequence: CASSLEQGHYGYTF. CDR3 DNA: TGTGCCAGCAGCTTAGAGCAGGGCCACTATGGCTACACCTTC. V usage is TRBV7-6 and J usage is TRBJ1-2, with a tentative D call TRBD1 (5 bases). V lost 1 base and J 3 bases, leaving 9 bases between the germline ends. This CDR3 is 14 amino acids long. Germline-derived CDR1 and CDR2 are SGHVS and FNYEAQ.

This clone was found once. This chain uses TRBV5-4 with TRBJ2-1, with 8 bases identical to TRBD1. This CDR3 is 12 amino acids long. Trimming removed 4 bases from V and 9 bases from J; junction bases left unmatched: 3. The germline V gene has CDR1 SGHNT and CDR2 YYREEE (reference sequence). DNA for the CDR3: TGTGCCAGCAGCAGACAGGGGTCTGAGCAGTTCTTC. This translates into CASSRQGSEQFF.

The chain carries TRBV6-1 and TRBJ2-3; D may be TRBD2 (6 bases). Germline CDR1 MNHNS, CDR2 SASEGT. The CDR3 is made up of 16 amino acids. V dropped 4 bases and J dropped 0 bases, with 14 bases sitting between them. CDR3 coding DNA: TGTGCCAGCAGTGCTACGCCGGGACTTAGCACAGATACGCAGTATTTT. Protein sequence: CASSATPGLSTDTQYF.

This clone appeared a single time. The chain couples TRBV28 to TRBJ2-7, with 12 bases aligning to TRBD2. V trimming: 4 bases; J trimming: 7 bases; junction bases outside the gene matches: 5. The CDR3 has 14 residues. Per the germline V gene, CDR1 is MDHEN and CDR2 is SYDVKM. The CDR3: CASSYALAGGEQYF. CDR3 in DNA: TGTGCCAGCAGTTACGCCCTAGCGGGAGGGGAGCAGTACTTC.